The 18 T cell receptor beta chains given below trace back to one sample, sequenced in a study of blood T cell repertoires in COVID-19. Only in-frame clones appear in the TCRdb table, and some are missing; sequencing was by immunoSEQ multiplex PCR. The sample shows some 310,000 clones, around nine tenths of them seen only once. Input material: peripheral blood. The receptors originated from a man in his fifties or sixties with active or convalescent COVID-19.

This clone is a singleton in its sample. The chain couples TRBV19 to TRBJ2-6, with D unresolved. CDR3 size: 18 residues. CDR1 and CDR2 from the germline V gene are LNHDA and SQIVND (reference sequence). Trimming stripped 4 bases from V and 0 bases from J, with 16 bases between. DNA for the CDR3: TGTGCCAGTAGTACAACCGGGTCCCTCTTCTCTGGGGCCAACGTCCTGACTTTC. Amino acids: CASSTTGSLFSGANVLTF.

This sequence joins TRBV28 and TRBJ1-2; D remains ambiguous. V lost 3 bases to trimming and J lost 3 bases, with 14 bases between them. The CDR3 contains 15 residues. Germline-derived CDR1 and CDR2 are MDHEN and SYDVKM. CDR3 protein: CASSLATALHYGYTF. DNA of the CDR3: TGTGCCAGCAGTTTGGCTACAGCCCTCCACTATGGCTACACCTTC.

The rearrangement joins TRBV7-8 to TRBJ1-5; 8 bases agree with TRBD1. CDR3 length equals 17 residues. The V gene's germline CDR1 is SGHVS and CDR2 FQNEAQ. V was clipped by 5 bases and J by 0 bases; unmatched bases: 9. The CDR3 sequence: CASSPDRGPYSNQPQHF. The CDR3 nucleotides read TGTGCCAGCAGCCCCGACAGGGGACCCTATAGCAATCAGCCCCAGCATTTT.

This chain links TRBV6-4 with TRBJ2-7, with 8 positions matching TRBD1. Germline trimming cut 5 bases from V and 1 base from J; bases unmatched to any gene: 7. Per the germline V gene, CDR1 is MRHNA and CDR2 is SNTAGT. The CDR3 totals 15 residues. The CDR3 DNA follows: TGTGCCAGCAGTTACCCGGGACAGGCATCCTACGAGCAGTACTTC. Protein: CASSYPGQASYEQYF.

This chain links TRBV3-1 (or the pseudogene TRBV3-2) with TRBJ1-5, with D perhaps TRBD1 (6 bases). V was pared by 0 bases and J by 0 bases, with 27 bases between. CDR1 and CDR2 from the germline V gene are LGHDT and YNNKEL (reference sequence). The CDR3 covers 22 residues. The CDR3 coding sequence is TGTGCCAGCAGCCAAGATGCCTTGGACAGCTCCGCCCCTGTATATAGCAATCAGCCCCAGCATTTT. Translated, it gives CASSQDALDSSAPVYSNQPQHF.

This chain joins TRBV3-1 (or the pseudogene TRBV3-2) and TRBJ1-2; D is possibly TRBD1 (5 bases). The CDR3 length is 14 residues. V was cut by 0 bases and J by 8 bases, with 13 bases left in between. Looked up from germline, CDR1 is LGHDT and CDR2 is YNNKEL (reference sequence). CDR3 amino acids: CASSQEGRRGGYTF. The DNA for the CDR3 is TGTGCCAGCAGCCAAGAAGGCAGGAGGGGCGGCTACACCTTC.

The rearrangement links TRBV5-6 to TRBJ2-2; 7 positions match TRBD2. The CDR3 consists of 17 residues. The junction had 6 bases not matched to a gene; V was cut back by 1 base and J by 0 bases. Germline V gene sequence: CDR1 SGHDT, CDR2 YYEEEE. As DNA, the CDR3 is TGTGCCAGCAGCTTGATGCGGGGGTCGGCGAACACCGGGGAGCTGTTTTTT. Its translation is CASSLMRGSANTGELFF.

The J gene is TRBJ1-5, the V gene TRBV18; 12 bases align to TRBD1. V was clipped by 4 bases and J by 1 base; unmatched bases: 14. The CDR3 covers 20 residues. Looked up from germline, CDR1 is KGHSH and CDR2 is LQKENI. The CDR3 region is CASSHYRDRGQRASNQPQHF. CDR3 nucleotide sequence: TGTGCCAGCTCACATTACCGGGACAGGGGGCAAAGAGCGAGCAATCAGCCCCAGCATTTT.

This clone was counted only a few times. This rearrangement joins TRBV19 to TRBJ1-5, with TRBD1 as a possible D gene (5 bases). Germline CDR1 and CDR2: LNHDA and SQIVND (reference sequence). The V end lost 4 bases, the J end lost 1 base, and 11 bases lay between the germline ends. The CDR3 is made up of 15 amino acids. Written as DNA, the CDR3 is TGTGCCAGTAGTACCCAGTCAGGGAGCAATCAGCCCCAGCATTTT. It translates to CASSTQSGSNQPQHF.

This chain joins TRBV2 and TRBJ1-1; 7 bases map to TRBD1. The CDR3 is 12 amino acids. Trimming took 4 bases from V and 9 from J; bases not matched to a gene: 5. The V gene's germline CDR1 is SNHLY and CDR2 FYNNEI. CDR3 DNA: TGTGCCAGCAGTGGGACAGGCGGGAAAGCTTTCTTT. Its protein is CASSGTGGKAFF.

This clone was counted a single time. The chain links TRBV7-2 to TRBJ2-1, with 9 bases identical to TRBD2. V lost 5 bases, J lost 8 bases, and 10 bases stayed unmatched. The CDR3 contains 15 residues. The germline V gene encodes CDR1 SGHTA and CDR2 FQGNSA. The CDR3 nucleotides read TGTGCCAGCAGCATTAGCGGGGGCTCCTTGGATGAGCAGTTCTTC. Its translation is CASSISGGSLDEQFF.

The CDR3 region is CASSLQGKYNEQFF. The CDR3 bases are TGTGCCAGCAGCTTACAGGGGAAGTACAATGAGCAGTTCTTC. This chain uses TRBV7-2 with TRBJ2-1, with D tentatively TRBD1 (6 bases). V gave up 2 bases and J gave up 4 bases, with 9 bases separating them. In germline, CDR1 is SGHTA, CDR2 FQGNSA. The CDR3 is 14 residues long.

The chain combines TRBV29-1 with TRBJ2-1; D call uncertain. Germline-derived CDR1 and CDR2 are SQVTM and ANQGSEA. The length of the CDR3 is 12 residues. V dropped 2 bases and J dropped 4 bases, with 6 bases sitting between them. The CDR3 spells CSVEISYNEQFF. CDR3 DNA sequence: TGCAGCGTTGAAATTTCGTACAATGAGCAGTTCTTC.

The J gene is TRBJ2-7, the V gene TRBV5-6, with D perhaps TRBD1 (5 bases). Germline V lookup: CDR1 SGHDT, CDR2 YYEEEE. V gave up 0 bases and J gave up 6 bases, with 16 bases separating them. The length of the CDR3 is 15 residues. This chain's CDR3 is CASSLADRPFFEQYF. In DNA, the CDR3 is TGTGCCAGCAGCTTGGCAGACAGACCCTTCTTCGAGCAGTACTTC.

The chain employs TRBV2 and TRBJ1-4; a possible D gene is TRBD1 (6 bases). The germline gives CDR1 SNHLY, CDR2 FYNNEI. Trimming removed 6 bases at V and 0 bases at J, with 11 bases between. The CDR3 totals 15 residues. This CDR3 is CASRDRGATNEKLFF. CDR3 DNA sequence: TGTGCCAGCAGGGACAGAGGTGCAACTAATGAAAAACTGTTTTTT.

The chain has TRBV18 and TRBJ2-1; tentative D call: TRBD2 (5 bases). This CDR3 has 15 residues. V was clipped by 2 bases and J by 0 bases, with 8 bases between them. Germline CDR1 is KGHSH and CDR2 is LQKENI. The CDR3 bases are TGTGCCAGCTCACCATCAGCGGACTCCTACAATGAGCAGTTCTTC. Its translation: CASSPSADSYNEQFF.

This clone appeared once. The V call is TRBV5-1, the J call TRBJ1-2; D might be TRBD1 (5 bases). The germline V gene has CDR1 SGHRS and CDR2 YFSETQ. The ends were cut back, 1 base at V and 4 bases at J, with 11 bases in the middle. The CDR3 sequence is 14 residues long. The CDR3 reads CASSLSHRIYGYTF. In nucleotides, the CDR3 is TGCGCCAGCAGCTTGTCCCACAGGATCTATGGCTACACCTTC.

The V call is TRBV6-6, the J call TRBJ2-1; D possibly corresponds to TRBD2 (6 bases). Looked up from germline, CDR1 is MNHNY and CDR2 is SVGAGI (reference sequence). Trimming took 5 bases from V and 8 from J, leaving 22 bases between them. The CDR3 is 16 residues long. CDR3 region: CASSIQRGGTVHEQFF. The CDR3 region has the DNA TGTGCCAGCAGTATCCAGCGTGGAGGGACGGTCCATGAGCAGTTCTTC.